This T cell receptor beta chain was identified in a study of T cells in Graves' hyperthyroidism and ophthalmopathy. CDR3 size: 13 residues. Trimming took off 5 bases at V and 4 bases at J, with 11 bases between the two ends. Germline V CDR1 and CDR2: SGHTA, FQGTGA. Authors of the study amplified TCR beta CDR3 regions from RNA transcripts. First-round RT-PCR with HTBI primers amplified the TCR CDR3 region. From the multiplex PCR reads, TCRdb called clonotypes with MiXCR, one entry per CDR3 protein. The sample contains about 520,000 distinct CDR3 sequences, about 24% of which appear only once. This clonotype was detected many times.

This rearrangement joins TRBV7-3 to TRBJ1-1, with D unresolved. Source material: blood. The receptor was derived from a woman aged 25 to 39 with Graves' ophthalmopathy. The CDR3 here is CASSPSAGTEAFF. In DNA form, the CDR3 reads TGTGCCAGCAGCCCGTCAGCCGGCACTGAAGCTTTCTTT. The full variable domain, its missing parts supplied by reference TRBV7-3 and TRBJ1-1, is GAGVSQTPSNKVTEKGKYVELRCDPISGHTALYWYRQSLGQGPEFLIYFQGTGAADDSGLPNDRFFAVRPEGSVSTLKIQRTERGDSAVYLCASSPSAGTEAFFGQGTRLTVV.